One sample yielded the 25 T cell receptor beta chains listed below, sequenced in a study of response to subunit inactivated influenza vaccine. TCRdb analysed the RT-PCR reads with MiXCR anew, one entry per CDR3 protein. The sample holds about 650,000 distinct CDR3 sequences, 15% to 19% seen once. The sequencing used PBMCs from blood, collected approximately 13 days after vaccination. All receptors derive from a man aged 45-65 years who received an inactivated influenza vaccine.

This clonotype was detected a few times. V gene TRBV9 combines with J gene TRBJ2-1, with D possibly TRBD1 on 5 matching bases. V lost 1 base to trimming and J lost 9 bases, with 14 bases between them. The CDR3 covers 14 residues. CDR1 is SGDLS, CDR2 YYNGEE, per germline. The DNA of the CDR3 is TGTGCCAGCAGCGTACATCCAGGGTCGGCTGAGCAGTTCTTC. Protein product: CASSVHPGSAEQFF.

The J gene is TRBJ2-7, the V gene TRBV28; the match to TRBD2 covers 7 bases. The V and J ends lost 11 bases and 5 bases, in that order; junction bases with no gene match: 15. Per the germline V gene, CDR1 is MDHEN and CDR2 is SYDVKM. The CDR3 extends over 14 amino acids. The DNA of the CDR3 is TGTGCCTCACGCGGGGGAGGGGTTGTCAACGAGCAGTACTTC. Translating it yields CASRGGGVVNEQYF.

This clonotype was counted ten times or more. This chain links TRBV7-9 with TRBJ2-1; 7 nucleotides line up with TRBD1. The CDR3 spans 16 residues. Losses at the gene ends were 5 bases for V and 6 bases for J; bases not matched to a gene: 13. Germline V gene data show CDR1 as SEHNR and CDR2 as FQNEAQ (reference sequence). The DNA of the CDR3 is TGTGCCAGCAGCGCACCCCCGGGACAGCCTCGCAATGAGCAGTTCTTC. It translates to CASSAPPGQPRNEQFF.

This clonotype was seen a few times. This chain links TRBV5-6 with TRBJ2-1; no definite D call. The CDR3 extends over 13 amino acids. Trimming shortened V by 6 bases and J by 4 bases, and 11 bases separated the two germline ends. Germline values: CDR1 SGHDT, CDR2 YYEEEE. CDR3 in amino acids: CASIPGYYNEQFF. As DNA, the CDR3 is TGTGCCAGCATCCCGGGCTATTACAATGAGCAGTTCTTC.

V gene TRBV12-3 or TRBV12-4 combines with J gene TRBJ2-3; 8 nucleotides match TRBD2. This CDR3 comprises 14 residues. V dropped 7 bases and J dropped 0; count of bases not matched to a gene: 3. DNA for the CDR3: TGTGCCAGCAAGCGGGGGCCTAGCACAGATACGCAGTATTTT. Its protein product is CASKRGPSTDTQYF.

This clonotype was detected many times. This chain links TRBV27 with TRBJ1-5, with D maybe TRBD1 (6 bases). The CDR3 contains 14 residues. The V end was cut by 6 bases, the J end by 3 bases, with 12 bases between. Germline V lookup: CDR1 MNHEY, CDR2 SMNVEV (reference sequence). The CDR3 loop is CASSRQGNNQPQHF. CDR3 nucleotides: TGTGCCAGCAGCCGTCAGGGGAACAATCAGCCCCAGCATTTT.

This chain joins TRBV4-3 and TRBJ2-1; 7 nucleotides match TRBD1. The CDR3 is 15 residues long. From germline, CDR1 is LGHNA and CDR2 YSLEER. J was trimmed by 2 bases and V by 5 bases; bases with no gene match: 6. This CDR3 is CASSVQGGTYNEQFF. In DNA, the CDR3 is TGCGCCAGCAGCGTTCAAGGGGGCACCTACAATGAGCAGTTCTTC.

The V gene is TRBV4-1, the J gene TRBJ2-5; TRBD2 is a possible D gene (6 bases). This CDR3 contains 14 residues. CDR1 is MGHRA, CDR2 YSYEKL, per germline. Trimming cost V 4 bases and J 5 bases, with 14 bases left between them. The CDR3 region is CASSLIPGDETQYF. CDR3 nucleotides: TGCGCCAGCAGCCTTATCCCGGGGGATGAGACCCAGTACTTC.

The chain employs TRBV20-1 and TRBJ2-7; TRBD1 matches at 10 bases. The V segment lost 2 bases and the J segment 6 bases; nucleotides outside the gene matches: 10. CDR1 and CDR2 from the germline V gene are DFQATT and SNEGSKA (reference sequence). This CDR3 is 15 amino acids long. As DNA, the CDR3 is TGCAGTGCTAGACTACCCGGGACAGGGGTCGGCGAGCAGTACTTC. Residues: CSARLPGTGVGEQYF.

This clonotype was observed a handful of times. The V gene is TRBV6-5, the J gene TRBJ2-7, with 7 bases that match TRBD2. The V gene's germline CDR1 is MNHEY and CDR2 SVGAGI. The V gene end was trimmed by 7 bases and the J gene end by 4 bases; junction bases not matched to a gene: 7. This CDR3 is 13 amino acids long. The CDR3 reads CASNLREWYEQYF. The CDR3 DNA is TGTGCCAGCAATTTGCGGGAGTGGTACGAGCAGTACTTC.

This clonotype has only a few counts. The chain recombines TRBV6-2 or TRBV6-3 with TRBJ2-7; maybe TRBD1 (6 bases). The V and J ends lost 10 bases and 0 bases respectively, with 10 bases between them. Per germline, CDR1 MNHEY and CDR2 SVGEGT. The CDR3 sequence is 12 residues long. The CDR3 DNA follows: TGTGCCACCGGACAGAGCTCCTACGAGCAGTACTTC. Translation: CATGQSSYEQYF.

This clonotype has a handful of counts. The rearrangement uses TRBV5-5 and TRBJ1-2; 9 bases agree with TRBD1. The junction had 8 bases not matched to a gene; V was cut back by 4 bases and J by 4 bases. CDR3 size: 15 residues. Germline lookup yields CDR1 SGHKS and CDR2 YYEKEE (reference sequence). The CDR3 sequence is CASSVQGASVYGYTF. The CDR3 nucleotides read TGTGCCAGCAGCGTACAGGGGGCTAGTGTCTATGGCTACACCTTC.

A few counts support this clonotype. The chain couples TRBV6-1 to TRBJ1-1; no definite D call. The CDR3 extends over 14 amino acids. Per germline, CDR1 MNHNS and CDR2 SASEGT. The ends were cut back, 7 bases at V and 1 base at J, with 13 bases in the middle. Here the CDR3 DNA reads TGTGCCAGCACTCCCGACGGAACGAACACTGAAGCTTTCTTT. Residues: CASTPDGTNTEAFF.

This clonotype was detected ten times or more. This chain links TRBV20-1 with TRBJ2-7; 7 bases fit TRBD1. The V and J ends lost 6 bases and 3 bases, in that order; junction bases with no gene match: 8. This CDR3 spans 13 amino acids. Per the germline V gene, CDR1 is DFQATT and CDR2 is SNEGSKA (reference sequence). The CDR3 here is CSAAQGVVYEQYF. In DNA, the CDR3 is TGCAGTGCAGCTCAGGGGGTGGTCTACGAGCAGTACTTC.

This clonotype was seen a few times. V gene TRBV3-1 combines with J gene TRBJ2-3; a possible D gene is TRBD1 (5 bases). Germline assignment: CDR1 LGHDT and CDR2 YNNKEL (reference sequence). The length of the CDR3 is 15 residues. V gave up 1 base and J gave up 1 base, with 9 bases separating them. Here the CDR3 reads CASSQVAGRTDTQYF. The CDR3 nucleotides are TGTGCCAGCAGCCAAGTAGCAGGGCGCACAGATACGCAGTATTTT.

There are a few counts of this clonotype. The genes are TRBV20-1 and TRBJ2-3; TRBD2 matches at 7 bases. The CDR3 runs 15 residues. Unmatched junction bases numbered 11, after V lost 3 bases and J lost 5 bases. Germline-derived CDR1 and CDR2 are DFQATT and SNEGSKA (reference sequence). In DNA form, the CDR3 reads TGCAGTGCTAGGTCGGGGCTAGCGGTTGTAGATACGCAGTATTTT. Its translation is CSARSGLAVVDTQYF.

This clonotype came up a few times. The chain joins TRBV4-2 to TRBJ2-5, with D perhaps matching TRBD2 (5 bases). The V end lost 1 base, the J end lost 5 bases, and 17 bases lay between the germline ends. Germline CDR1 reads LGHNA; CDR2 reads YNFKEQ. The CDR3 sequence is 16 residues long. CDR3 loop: CASSQGRTSLGETQYF. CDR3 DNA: TGTGCCAGCAGCCAAGGGAGAACTAGTTTGGGGGAGACCCAGTACTTC.

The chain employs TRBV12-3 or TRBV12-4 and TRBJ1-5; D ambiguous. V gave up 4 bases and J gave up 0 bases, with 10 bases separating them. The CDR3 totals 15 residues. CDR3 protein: CASSSRLDSNQPQHF. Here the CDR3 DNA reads TGTGCCAGCAGTTCCAGATTGGATAGCAATCAGCCCCAGCATTTT.

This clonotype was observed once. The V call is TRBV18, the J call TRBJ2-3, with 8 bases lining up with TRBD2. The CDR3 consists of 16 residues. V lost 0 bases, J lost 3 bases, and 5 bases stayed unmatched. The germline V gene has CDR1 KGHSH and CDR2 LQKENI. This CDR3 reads CASSPPLSGATDTQYF. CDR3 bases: TGTGCCAGCTCACCACCCCTTAGCGGGGCTACAGATACGCAGTATTTT.

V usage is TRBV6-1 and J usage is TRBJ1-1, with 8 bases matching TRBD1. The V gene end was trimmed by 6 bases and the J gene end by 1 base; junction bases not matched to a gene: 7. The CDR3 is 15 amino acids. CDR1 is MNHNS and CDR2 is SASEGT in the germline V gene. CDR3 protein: CASSPGTGENTEAFF. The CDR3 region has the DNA TGTGCCAGCAGCCCCGGGACAGGAGAGAACACTGAAGCTTTCTTT.

The CDR3 reads CASSVTGVDSPLHF. In DNA form, the CDR3 reads TGCGCCAGCAGCGTGACAGGGGTTGACTCACCCCTCCACTTT. This sequence joins TRBV10-2 and TRBJ1-6; 8 bases match TRBD1. V was pared by 6 bases and J by 10 bases, with 8 bases of the junction left unmatched. The CDR3 extends over 14 amino acids. Germline CDR1 and CDR2: WSHSY and SAAADI.

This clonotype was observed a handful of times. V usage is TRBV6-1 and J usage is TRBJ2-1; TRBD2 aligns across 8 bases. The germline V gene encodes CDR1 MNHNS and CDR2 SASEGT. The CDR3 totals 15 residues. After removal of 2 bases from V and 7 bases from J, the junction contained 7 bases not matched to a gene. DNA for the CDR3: TGTGCCAGCAGTGAAAGAGCGGGAGAAGCAAATGAGCAGTTCTTC. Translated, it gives CASSERAGEANEQFF.

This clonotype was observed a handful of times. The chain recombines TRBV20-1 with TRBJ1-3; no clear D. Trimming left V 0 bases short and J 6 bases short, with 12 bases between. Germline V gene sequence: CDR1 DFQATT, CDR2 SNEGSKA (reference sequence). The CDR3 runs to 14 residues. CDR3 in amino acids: CSARDYSRSNTIYF. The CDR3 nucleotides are TGCAGTGCTAGAGATTATTCGAGGTCAAACACCATATATTTT.

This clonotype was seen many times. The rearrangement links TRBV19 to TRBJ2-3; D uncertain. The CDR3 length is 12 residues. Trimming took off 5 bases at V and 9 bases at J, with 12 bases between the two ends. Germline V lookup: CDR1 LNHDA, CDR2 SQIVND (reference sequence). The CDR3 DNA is TGTGCCAGTAGTCGCCGGACCGACACGCAGTATTTT. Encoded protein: CASSRRTDTQYF.

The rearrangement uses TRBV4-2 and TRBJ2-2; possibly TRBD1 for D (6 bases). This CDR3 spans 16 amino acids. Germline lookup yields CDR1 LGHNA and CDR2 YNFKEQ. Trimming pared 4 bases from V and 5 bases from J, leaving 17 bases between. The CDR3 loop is CASSLYRQAETGELFF. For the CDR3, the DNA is TGTGCCAGCAGCCTCTACCGACAGGCCGAAACCGGGGAGCTGTTTTTT.